This T cell receptor beta chain was recovered during a study of radiotherapy plus CTLA-4 blockade in lung cancer. This clone was counted only a few times. Its antigen is currently unknown. CDR3 size: 16 residues. Sequencing was performed with immunoSEQ multiplex PCR; in TCRdb, only in-frame clones are kept and a portion is missing. Of 60,000 to 70,000 clones listed, 79% are singletons. Whole-study findings and limits: Some TCR clones had been derived from tumors. These clones expanded in peripheral blood after radiotherapy plus ipilimumab.

The receptor was derived from a human donor with non-small cell lung cancer who had a complete response to radiotherapy plus ipilimumab. The source was peripheral blood, collected from a patient treated with radiotherapy plus ipilimumab. The chain is built from TRBV7-5 and TRBJ1-1. TRBV7-5 is flagged as a pseudogene. CDR3 in amino acids: CARSLLEIRWNTEAFF. The DNA of the CDR3 is TGTGCCAGAAGCTTACTAGAAATCCGGTGGAACACTGAAGCTTTCTTT.